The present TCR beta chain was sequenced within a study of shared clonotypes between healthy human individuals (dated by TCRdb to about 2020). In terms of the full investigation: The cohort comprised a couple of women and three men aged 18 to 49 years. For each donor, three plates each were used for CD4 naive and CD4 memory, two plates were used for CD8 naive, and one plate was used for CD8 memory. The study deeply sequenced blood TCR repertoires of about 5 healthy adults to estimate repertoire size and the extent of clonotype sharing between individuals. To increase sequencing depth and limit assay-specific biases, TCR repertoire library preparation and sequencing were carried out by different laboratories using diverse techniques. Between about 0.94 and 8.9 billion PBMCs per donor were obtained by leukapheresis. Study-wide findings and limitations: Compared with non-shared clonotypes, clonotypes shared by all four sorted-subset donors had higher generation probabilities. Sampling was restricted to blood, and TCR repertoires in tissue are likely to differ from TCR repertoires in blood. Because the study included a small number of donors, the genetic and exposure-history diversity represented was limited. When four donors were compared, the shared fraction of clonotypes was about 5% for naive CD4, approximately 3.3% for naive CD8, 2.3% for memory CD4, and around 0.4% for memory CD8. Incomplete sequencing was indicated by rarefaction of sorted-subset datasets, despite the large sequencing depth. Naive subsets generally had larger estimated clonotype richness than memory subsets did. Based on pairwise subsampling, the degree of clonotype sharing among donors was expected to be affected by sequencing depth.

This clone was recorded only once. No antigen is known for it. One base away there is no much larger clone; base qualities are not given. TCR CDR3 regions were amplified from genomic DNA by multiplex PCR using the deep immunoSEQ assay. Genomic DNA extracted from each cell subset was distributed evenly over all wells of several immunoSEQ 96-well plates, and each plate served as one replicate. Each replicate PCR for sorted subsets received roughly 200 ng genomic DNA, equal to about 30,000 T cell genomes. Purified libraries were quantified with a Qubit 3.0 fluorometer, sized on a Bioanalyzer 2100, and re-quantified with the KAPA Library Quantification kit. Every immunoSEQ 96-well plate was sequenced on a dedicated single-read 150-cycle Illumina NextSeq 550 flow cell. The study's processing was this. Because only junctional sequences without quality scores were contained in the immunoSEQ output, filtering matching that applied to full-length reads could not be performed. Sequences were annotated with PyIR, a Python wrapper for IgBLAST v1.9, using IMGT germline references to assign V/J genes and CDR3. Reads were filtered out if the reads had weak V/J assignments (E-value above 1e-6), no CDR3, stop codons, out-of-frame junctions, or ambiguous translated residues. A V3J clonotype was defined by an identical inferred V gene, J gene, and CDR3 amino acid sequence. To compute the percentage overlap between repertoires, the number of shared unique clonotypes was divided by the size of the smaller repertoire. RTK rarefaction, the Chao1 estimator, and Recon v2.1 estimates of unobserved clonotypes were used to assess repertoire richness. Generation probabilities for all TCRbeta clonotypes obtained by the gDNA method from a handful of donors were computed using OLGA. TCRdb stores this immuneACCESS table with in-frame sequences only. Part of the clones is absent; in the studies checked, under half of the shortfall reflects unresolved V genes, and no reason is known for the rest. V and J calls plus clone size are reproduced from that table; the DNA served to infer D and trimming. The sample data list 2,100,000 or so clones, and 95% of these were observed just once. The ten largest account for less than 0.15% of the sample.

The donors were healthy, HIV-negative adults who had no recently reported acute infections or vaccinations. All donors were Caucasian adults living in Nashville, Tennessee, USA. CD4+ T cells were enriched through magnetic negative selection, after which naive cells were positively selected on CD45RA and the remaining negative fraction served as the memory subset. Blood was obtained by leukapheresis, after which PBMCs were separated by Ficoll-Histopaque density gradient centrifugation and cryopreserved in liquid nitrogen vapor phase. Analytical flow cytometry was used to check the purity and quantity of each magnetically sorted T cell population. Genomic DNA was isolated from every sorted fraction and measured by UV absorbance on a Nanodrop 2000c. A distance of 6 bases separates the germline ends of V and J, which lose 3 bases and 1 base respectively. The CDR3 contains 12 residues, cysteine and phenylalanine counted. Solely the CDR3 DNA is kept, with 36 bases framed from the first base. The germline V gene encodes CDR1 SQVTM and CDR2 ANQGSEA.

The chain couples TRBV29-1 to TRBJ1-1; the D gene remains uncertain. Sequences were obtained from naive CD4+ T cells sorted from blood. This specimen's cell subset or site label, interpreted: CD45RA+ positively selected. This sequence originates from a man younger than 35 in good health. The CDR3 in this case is CSVDNPNTEAFF. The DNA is TGCAGCGTTGACAACCCGAACACTGAAGCTTTCTTT.